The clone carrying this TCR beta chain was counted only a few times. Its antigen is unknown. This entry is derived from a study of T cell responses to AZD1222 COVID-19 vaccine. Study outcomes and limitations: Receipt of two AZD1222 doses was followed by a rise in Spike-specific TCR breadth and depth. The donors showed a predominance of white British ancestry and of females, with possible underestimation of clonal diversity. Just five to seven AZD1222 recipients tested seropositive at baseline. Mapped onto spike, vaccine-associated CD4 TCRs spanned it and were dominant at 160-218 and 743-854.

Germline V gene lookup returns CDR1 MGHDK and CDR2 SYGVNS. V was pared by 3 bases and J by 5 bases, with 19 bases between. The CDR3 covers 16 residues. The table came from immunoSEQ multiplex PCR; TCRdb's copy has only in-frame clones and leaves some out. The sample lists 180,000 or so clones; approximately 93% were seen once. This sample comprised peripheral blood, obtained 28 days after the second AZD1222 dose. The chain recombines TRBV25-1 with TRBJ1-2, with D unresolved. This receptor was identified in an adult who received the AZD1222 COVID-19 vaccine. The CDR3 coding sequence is TGTGCCAGCAGTGATCCTCCTGCGGCAGCGAAGTATGGCTACACCTTC. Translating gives CASSDPPAAAKYGYTF.